This T cell receptor beta chain was captured in a study of beta chain features in type 1 diabetes. With 5 bases removed from V and 0 bases from J, the gap between germline ends came to 7 bases. Germline CDR1 reads LNHNV; CDR2 reads YYDKDF (reference sequence). The CDR3 loop spans 14 amino acids. A note on this clone: The antigen remains undetermined.

TCRB transcripts that were expressed got sequenced, as all of the isolated RNA had been reverse transcribed. Only in-frame clones appear in the TCRdb table, and some are missing; sequencing was by immunoSEQ multiplex PCR. Here the sample spans roughly 170,000 clones, more than 10% being singletons. Donors underwent one heparinised blood draw, about 110 mL on average. Isolation of CD4+ naive, central memory, regulatory and stem cell-like memory cells was achieved by sorting via CD45RO/CCR7/CD25/CD127/CD95/CD27. Study-wide points: The analysis here could not establish whether HLA type shapes TCRB rearrangement. Lower insertion and higher deletion counts appeared at VDJ junctions in type 1 diabetes patients.

This chain links TRBV15 with TRBJ1-4, with D possibly TRBD1 on 6 matching bases. Sample: central memory CD4+ T cells from blood. This TCR derives from a woman aged 18-30 years in good health. The chain's CDR3 is CATSHRATNEKLFF. CDR3 coding DNA: TGTGCCACCAGCCACAGGGCAACTAATGAAAAACTGTTTTTT.